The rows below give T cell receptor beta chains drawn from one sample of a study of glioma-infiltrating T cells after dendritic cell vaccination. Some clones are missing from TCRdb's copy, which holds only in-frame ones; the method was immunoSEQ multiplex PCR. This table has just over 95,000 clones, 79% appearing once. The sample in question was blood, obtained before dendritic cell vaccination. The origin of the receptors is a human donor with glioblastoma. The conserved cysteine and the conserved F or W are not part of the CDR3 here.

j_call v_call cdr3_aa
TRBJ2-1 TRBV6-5 ASSYLAGGVGEQF
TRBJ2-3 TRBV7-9 ASSQDSGPSTDTQY
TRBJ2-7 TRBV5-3 ARSPQIDRGEPYEQY
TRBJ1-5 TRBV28 ASGGLALSKPQH
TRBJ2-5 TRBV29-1 SVEANQETQY
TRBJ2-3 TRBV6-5 ASSYVGVTDTQY
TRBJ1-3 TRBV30 AWSGQDSGNTIY
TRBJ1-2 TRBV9 ASSGPAADKVYYT
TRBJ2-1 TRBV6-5 ASSYSRYNEQF
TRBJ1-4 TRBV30 AWSQGNEKLF
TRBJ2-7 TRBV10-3 AISGTGRSEQY
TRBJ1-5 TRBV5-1 VSSLDTGHQPQH
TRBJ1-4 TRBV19 ASSIRQGYEKLF
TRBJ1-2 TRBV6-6 ASSLSQAGYT
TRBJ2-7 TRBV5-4 ASSLPLGTGREQY
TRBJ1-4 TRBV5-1 ASRTGQGAKLF
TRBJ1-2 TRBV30 AWSGEGDSFYGYT
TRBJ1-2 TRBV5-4 ASSQGSSSGYT
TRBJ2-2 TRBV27 ASSFHLLRALRRTGELF
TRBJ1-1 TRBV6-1 ASTPAGRTEAF
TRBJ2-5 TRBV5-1 ASSWRGRNQETQY
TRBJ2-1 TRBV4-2 ASSQDLVQRGFFEQF
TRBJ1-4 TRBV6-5 ASGQGSYEKLF
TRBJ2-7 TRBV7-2 ASSLGSGGIHGSYEQY
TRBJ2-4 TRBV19 ASSPREGGLAKNIQY
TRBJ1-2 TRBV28 ASRDRGEVYGYT
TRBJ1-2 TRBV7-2 ASSPREGKGLYYGYT
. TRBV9 ASSVVPSGGVHEQY
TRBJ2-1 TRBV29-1 SAPRTGVF
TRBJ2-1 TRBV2 ASSGPAGGYNEQF
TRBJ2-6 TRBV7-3 ASSHGQGSSSGANVLT
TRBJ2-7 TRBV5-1 ASSLVVAGGAYEQY
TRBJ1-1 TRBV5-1 ASSLTTGPTEAF
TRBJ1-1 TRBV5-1 ASSLDGQGGTEAF
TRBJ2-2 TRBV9 ASSAYRGGKLF
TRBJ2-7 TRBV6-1 ASSEAAGQGASEQY
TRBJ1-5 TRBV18 ASSTGGANQPQH
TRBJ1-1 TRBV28 ASSQDGQGYFEAF
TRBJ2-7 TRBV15 ATSRGSGQANYEQY
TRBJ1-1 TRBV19 ASSLQGQPI
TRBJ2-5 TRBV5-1 ASGEETQY
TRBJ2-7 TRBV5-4 ASSLNRGGNEQY
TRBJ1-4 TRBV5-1 ASSLWTGTNEKLF
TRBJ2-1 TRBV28 ASSLGTGYYNEQF
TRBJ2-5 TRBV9 ASSEGGAAMIETQY
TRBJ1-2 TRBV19 ASSLGQRPYGYT
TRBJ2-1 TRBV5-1 ASSLAAAGEQF
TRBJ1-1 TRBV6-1 ASSPSRGRTEAF
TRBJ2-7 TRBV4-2 ASSQDLEGYAQY
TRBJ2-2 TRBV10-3 AISGIRDTTGELF
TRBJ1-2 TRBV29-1 SVVRGTGYT
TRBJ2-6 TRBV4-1 ASSQDVRGTGANVLT
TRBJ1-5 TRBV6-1 ASSEAGGVNQPQH
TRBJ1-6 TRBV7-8 ASSVTGSRNSPLH